Below are 6 T cell receptor beta chains sequenced from a single sample in a study of blood T cells in healthy people across ages. Together with a sample-barcoded 5' primer, a J-beta primer mix was included in a second PCR lasting roughly 6 to 12 cycles. TCRdb reprocessed the 5' RACE reads via MiXCR and lists one record per CDR3 protein. The profile shows about a million distinct CDR3 sequences, about 51% of them singletons. The source material was blood. These receptor sequences come from a woman aged 60-70 years in good health.

On this clonotype itself: At one of its ends the junction is not consistent with the germline gene, which may arise from a read error. V gene TRBV4-1 combines with J gene TRBJ2-5; the D call may be TRBD1 or TRBD2 (5 bases each). The CDR3 runs 16 residues. Germline V gives CDR1 MGHRA, CDR2 YSYEKL. CDR3 sequence (DNA): TGCGCCGGCAGCCAAGGTCGGGGCACGGACCAAGAGACCCAGTACTTC. It encodes CAGSQGRGTDQETQYF.

J is TRBJ2-3 and V is TRBV20-1; D possibly uses TRBD1 or TRBD2 (6 bases each). Germline CDR1 is DFQATT and CDR2 is SNEGSKA (reference sequence). Trimming took off 7 bases at V and 4 bases at J, with 18 bases between the two ends. The CDR3 is 14 residues long. CDR3 protein: CSVPPRGRSDTQYF. CDR3 DNA sequence: TGCAGTGTCCCACCACGGGGGCGTTCAGATACGCAGTATTTT.

The rearrangement joins TRBV12-3 or TRBV12-4 to TRBJ1-6; D uncertain. The V gene lost 5 bases and the J gene lost 9 bases, with 14 bases spanning the gap. There are 14 residues in the CDR3. The CDR3 region is CASSPEAPPSPLHF. Written as DNA, the CDR3 is TGTGCCAGCAGTCCGGAGGCTCCTCCTTCACCCCTCCACTTT.

The chain carries TRBV7-9 and TRBJ1-2; D gene ambiguous. From germline, CDR1 is SEHNR and CDR2 FQNEAQ (reference sequence). This CDR3 spans 16 amino acids. V was cut by 1 base and J by 4 bases, with 16 bases left in between. This chain's CDR3 is CASSLGARPLIYGYTF. The CDR3 DNA sequence: TGTGCCAGCAGCTTAGGGGCTAGACCTCTTATCTATGGCTACACCTTC. The complete variable domain, with remaining parts taken from reference TRBV7-9 and TRBJ1-2, reads DTGVSQNPRHKITKRGQNVTFRCDPISEHNRLYWYRQTLGQGPEFLTYFQNEAQLEKSRLLSDRFSAERPKGSFSTLEIQRTEQGDSAMYLCASSLGARPLIYGYTFGSGTRLTVV.

In its sample, this clonotype was seen once. J is TRBJ2-7 and V is TRBV5-1, with TRBD2 matching over 12 bases. The CDR3 contains 14 residues. V lost 3 bases, J lost 2 bases, and 0 bases stayed unmatched. The germline CDR1 and CDR2 sequences are SGHRS and YFSETQ. CDR3 DNA: TGCGCCAGCAGCTGGACTAGCGGGGCCTACGAGCAGTACTTC. Translated, it gives CASSWTSGAYEQYF.

The sample holds a few counts of this clonotype. At one end, the junction sequence differs from germline, possibly due to a read error. The chain is built from TRBV7-6 and TRBJ2-5; D uncertain. Germline lookup yields CDR1 SGHVS and CDR2 FNYEAQ. The CDR3 loop spans 13 amino acids. This CDR3 reads CASSLLFQETQHF. In nucleotides, the CDR3 is TGTGCCAGCAGCCTCCTTTTCCAAGAGACCCAGCACTTC.